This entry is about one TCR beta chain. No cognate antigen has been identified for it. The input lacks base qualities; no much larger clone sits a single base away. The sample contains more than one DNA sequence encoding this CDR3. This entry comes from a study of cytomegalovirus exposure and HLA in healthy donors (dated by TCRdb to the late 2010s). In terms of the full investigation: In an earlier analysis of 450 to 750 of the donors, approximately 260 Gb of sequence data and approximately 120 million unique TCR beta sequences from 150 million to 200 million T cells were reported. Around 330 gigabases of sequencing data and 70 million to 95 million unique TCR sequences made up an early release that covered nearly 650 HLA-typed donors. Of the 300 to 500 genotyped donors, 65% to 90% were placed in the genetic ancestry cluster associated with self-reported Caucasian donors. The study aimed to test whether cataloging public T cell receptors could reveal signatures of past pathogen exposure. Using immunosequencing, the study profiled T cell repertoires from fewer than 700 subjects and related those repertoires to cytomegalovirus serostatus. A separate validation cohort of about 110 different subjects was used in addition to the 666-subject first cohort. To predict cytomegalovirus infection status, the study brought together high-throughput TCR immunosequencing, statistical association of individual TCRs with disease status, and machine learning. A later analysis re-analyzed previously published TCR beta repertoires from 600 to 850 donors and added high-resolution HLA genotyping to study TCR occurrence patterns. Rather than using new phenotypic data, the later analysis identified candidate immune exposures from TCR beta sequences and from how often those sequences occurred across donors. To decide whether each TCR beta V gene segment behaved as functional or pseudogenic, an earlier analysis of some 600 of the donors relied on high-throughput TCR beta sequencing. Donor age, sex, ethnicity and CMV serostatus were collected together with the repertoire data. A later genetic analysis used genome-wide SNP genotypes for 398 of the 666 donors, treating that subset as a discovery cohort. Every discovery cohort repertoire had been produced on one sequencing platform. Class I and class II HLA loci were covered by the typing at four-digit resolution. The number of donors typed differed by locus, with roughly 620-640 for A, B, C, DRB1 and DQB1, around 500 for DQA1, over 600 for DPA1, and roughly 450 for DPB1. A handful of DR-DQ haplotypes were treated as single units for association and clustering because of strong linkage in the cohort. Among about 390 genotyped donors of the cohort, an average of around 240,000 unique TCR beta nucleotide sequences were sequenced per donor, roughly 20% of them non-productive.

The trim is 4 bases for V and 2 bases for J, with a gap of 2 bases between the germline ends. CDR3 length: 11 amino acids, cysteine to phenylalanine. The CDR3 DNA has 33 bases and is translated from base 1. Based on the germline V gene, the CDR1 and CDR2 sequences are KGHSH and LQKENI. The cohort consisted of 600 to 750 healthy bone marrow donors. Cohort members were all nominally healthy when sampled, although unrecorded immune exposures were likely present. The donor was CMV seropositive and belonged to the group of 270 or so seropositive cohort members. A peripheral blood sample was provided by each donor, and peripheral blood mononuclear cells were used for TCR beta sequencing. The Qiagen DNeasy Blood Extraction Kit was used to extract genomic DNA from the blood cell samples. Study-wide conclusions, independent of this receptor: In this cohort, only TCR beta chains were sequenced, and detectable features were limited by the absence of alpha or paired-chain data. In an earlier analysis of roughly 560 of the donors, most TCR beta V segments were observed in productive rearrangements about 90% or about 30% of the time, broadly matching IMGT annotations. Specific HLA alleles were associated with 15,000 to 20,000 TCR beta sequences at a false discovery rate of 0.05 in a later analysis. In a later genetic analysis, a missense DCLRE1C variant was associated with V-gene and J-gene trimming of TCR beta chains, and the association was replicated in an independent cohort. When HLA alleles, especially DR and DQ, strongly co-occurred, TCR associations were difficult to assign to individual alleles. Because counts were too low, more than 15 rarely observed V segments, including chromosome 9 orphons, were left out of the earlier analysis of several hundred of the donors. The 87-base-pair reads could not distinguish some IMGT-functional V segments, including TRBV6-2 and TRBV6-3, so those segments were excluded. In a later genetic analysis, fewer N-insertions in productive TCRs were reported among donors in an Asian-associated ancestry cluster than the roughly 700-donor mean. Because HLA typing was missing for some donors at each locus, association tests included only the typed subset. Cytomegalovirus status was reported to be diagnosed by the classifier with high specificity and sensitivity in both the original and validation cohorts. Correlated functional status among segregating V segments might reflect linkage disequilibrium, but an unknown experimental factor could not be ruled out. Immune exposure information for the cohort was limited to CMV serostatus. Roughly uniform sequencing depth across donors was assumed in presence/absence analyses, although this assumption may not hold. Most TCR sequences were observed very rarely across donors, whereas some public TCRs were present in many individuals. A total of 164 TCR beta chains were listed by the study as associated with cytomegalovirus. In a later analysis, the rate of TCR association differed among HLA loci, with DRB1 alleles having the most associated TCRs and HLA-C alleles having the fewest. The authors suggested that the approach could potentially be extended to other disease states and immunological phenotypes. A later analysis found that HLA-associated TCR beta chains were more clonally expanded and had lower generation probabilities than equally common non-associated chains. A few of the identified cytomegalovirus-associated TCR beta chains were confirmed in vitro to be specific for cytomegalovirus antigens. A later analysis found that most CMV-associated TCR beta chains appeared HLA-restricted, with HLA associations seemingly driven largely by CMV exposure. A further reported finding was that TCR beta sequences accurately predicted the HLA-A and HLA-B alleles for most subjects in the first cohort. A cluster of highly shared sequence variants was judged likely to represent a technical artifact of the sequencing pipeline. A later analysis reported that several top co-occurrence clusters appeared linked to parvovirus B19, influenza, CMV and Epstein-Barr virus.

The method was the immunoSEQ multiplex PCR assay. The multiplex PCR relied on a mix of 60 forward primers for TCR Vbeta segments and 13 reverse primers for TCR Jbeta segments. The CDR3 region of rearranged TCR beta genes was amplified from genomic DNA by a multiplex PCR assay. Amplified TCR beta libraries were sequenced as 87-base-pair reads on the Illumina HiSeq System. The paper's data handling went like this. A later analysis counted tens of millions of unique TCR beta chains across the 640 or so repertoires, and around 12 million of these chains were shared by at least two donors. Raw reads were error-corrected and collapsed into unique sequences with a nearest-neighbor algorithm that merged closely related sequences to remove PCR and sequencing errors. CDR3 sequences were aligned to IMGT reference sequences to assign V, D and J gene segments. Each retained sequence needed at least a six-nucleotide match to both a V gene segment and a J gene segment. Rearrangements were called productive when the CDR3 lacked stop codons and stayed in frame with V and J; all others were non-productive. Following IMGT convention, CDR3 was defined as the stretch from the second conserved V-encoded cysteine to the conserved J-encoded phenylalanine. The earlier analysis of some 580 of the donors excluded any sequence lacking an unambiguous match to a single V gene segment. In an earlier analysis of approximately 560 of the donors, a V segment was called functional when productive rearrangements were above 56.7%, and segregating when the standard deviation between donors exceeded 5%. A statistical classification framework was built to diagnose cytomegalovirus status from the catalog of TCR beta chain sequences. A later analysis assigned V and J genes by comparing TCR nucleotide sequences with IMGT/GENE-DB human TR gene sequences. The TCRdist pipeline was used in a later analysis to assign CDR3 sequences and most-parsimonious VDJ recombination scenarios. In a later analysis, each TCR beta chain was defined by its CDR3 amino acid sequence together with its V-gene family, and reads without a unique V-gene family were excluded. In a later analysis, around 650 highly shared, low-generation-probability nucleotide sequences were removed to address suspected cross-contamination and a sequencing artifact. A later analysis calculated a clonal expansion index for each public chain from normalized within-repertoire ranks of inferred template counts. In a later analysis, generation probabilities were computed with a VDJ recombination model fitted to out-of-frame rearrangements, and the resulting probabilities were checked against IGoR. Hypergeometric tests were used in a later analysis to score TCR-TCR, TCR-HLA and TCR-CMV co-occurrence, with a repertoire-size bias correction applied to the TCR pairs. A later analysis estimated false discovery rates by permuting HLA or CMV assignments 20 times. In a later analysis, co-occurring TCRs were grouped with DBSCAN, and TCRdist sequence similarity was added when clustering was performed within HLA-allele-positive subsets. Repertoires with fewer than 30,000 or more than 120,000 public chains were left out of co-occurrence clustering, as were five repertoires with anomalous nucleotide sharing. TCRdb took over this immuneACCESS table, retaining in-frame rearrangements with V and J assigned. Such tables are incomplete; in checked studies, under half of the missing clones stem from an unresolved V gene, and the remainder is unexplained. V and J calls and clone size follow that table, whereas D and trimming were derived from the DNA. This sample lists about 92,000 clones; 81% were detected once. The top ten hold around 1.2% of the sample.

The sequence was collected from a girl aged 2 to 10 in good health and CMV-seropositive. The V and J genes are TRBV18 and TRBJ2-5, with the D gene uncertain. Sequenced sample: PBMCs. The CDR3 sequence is CASSLQETQYF. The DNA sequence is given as TGTGCCAGCTCACTACAAGAGACCCAGTACTTC.